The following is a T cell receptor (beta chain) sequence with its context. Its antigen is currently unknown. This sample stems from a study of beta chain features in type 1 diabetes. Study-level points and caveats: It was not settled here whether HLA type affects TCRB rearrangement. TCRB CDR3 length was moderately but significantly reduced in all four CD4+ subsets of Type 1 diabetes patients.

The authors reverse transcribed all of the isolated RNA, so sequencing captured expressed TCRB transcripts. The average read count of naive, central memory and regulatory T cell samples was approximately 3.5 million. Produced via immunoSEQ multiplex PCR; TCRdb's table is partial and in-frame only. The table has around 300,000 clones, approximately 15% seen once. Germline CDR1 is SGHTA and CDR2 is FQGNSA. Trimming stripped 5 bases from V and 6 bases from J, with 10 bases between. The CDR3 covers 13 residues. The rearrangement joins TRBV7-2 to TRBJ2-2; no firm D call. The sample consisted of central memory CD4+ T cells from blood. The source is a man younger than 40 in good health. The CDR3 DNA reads TGTGCCAGCAGCCAGGATCCGGCCGGGGAGCTGTTTTTT. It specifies CASSQDPAGELFF.